The table lists the clone carrying this T cell receptor (beta chain) with a few counts. What it binds is not known. The sample comes from a study of shared clonotypes between healthy human individuals. Overall study: Every donor yielded three CD4 naive, three CD4 memory, two CD8 naive and one CD8 memory plate.

Broader study findings: Larger richness was generally estimated for naive than memory subsets. Approximately 5% was the fraction of naive CD4 clonotypes found shared across a few donors. It was anticipated that sequencing depth would influence how many clonotypes donors shared.

Germline V CDR1 and CDR2: MNHEY, SVGAGI. There are 15 residues in the CDR3. Trimming shortened V by 7 bases and J by 2 bases, and 18 bases separated the two germline ends. Sequencing was performed with immunoSEQ multiplex PCR; in TCRdb, only in-frame clones are kept and a portion is missing. The sample comprises over 150,000 clones, approximately 60% of which are singletons, and 8% to 13% rests with the top ten. This receptor was identified in a young man in good health. V is TRBV6-5 and J is TRBJ2-7, with no clear D. The sample consisted of memory CD4+ T cells sorted from blood. Subset reported: CD45RA-negative fraction. The CDR3 sequence is CASMVQDGMAYEQYF. The CDR3, as DNA: TGTGCCAGCATGGTCCAGGACGGAATGGCCTACGAGCAGTACTTC.